This T cell receptor beta chain originates from a study of metastatic and nonmetastatic thyroid tumors. Each patient came to thyroid surgery without any prior treatment (of any kind). V lost 8 bases and J lost 8, with 18 bases in between. This CDR3 has 13 amino acids. Per the germline V gene, CDR1 is MDHEN and CDR2 is SYDVKM. TCRdb re-analyzed the PCR reads through MiXCR. The sample has around 40,000 clones, roughly 17% seen once. The receptor comes from a male donor with papillary thyroid cancer or a benign thyroid nodule (not recorded which). Some clones in this sample may be carry-over from other donors' samples. The V and J genes are TRBV28 and TRBJ1-2; D unclear. The sequenced material came from blood. DNA of the CDR3: TGTGCCAGCCAAAAAGACCTTAGGGTAGGCTACACCTTC. Translation gives CASQKDLRVGYTF.